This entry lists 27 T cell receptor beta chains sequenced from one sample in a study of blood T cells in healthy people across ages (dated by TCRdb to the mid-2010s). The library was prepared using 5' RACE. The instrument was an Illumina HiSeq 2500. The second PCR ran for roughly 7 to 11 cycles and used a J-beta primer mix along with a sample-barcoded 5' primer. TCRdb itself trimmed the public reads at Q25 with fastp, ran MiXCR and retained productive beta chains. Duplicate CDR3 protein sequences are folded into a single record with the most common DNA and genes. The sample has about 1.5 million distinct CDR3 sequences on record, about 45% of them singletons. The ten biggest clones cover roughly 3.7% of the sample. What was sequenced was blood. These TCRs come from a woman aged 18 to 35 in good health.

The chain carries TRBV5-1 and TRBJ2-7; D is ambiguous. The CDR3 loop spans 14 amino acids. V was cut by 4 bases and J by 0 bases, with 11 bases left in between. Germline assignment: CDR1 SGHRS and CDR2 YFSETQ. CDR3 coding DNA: TGCGCCAGCAGCCCCACAGCCTTCTCCTACGAGCAGTACTTC. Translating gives CASSPTAFSYEQYF.

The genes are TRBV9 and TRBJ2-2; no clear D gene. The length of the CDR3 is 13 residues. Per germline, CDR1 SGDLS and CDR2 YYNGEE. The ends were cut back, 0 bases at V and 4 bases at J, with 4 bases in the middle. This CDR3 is CASSVVITGELFF. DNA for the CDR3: TGTGCCAGCAGCGTAGTAATCACCGGGGAGCTGTTTTTT.

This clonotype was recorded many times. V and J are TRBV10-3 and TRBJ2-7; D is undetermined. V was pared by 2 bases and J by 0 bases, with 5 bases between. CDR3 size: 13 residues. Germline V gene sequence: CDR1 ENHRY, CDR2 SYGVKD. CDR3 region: CAISERLSYEQYF. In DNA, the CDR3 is TGTGCCATCAGTGAGAGGCTCTCCTACGAGCAGTACTTC.

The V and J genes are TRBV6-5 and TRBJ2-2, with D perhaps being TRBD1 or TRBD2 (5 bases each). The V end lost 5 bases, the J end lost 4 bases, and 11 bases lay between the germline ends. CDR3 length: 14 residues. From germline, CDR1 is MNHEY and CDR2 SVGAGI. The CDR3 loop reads CASSDGAGTGELFF. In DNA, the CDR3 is TGTGCCAGCAGTGACGGGGCAGGCACCGGGGAGCTGTTTTTT.

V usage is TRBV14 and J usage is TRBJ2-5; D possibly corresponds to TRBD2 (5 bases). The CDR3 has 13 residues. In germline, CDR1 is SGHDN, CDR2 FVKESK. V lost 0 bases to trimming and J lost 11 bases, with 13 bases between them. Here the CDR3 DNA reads TGTGCCAGCAGCCAAGAACTCGTTAGGGAGCAGTACTTC. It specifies CASSQELVREQYF.

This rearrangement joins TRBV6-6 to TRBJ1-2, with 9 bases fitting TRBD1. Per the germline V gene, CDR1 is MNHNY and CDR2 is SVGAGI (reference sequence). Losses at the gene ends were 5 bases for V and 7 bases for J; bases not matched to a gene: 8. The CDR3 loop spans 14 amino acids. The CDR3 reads CASSDTQGAPGYTF. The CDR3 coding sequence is TGTGCCAGCAGTGACACACAGGGGGCGCCTGGCTACACCTTC.

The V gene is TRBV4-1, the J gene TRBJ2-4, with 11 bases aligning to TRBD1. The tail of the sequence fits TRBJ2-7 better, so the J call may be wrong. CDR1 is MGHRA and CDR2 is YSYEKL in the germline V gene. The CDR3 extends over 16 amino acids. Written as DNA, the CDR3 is TGCGCCAGCAGCCAATCGGGACAGGGGGGGTCCTACGAGCAGTACTTC. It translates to CASSQSGQGGSYEQYF.

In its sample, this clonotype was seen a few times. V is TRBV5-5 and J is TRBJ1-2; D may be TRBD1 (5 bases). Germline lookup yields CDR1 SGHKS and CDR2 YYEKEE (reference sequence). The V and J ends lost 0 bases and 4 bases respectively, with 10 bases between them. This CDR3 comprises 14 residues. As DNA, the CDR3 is TGTGCCAGCAGCTTGGACGTCAGGGCCTATGGCTACACCTTC. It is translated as CASSLDVRAYGYTF. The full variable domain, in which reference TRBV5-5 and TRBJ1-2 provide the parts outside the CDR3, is DAGVTQSPTHLIKTRGQQVTLRCSPISGHKSVSWYQQVLGQGPQFIFQYYEKEERGRGNFPDRFSARQFPNYSSELNVNALLLGDSALYLCASSLDVRAYGYTFGSGTRLTVV.

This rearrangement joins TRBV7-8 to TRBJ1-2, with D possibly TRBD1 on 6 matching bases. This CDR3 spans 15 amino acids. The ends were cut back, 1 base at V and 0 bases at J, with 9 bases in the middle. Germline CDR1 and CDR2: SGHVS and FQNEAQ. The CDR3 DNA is TGTGCCAGCAGCTTAGTTCAGGGGCCTAACTATGGCTACACCTTC. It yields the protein CASSLVQGPNYGYTF.

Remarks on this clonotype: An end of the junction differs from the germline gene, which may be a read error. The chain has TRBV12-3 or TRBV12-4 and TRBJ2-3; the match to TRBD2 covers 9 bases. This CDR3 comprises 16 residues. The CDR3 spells CASNLRFSGSKDTQYF. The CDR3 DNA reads TGTGCCAGCAATTTAAGGTTTAGCGGGAGCAAAGATACGCAGTATTTT.

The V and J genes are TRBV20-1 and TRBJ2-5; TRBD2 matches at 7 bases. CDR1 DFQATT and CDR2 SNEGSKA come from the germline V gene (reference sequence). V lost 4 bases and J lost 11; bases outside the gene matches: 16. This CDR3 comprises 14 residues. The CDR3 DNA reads TGCAGTGCTAAGTTGTCTAGCGGCTACAATGAGCAGTACTTC. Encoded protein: CSAKLSSGYNEQYF.

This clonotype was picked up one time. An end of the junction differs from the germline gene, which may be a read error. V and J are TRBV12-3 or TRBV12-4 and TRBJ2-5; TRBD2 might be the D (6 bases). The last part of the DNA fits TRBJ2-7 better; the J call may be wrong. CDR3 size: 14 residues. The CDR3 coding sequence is TGTGCCGGCAGTTTACCAGGGAGGTTCAACGAGCAGTACTTC. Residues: CAGSLPGRFNEQYF.

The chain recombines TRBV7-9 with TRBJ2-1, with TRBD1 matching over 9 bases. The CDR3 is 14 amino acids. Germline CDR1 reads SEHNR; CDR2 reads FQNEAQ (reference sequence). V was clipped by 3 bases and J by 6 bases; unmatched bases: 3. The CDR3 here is CASSFLDRGNEQFF. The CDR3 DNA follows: TGTGCCAGCAGCTTCTTGGACAGGGGCAATGAGCAGTTCTTC.

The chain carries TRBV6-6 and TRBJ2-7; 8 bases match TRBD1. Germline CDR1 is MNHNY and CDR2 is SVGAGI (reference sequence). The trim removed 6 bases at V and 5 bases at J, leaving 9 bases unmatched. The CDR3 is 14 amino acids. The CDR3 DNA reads TGTGCCAGCAGACCCCTAGACAGGGGCCACGAGCAGTACTTC. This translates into CASRPLDRGHEQYF.

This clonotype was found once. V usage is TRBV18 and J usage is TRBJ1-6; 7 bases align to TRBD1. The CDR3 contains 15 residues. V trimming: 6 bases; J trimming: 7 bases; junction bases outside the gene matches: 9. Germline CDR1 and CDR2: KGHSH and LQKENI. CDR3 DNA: TGTGCCAGCTCCAAGGGGAGGGGGCCCAATTCACCCCTCCACTTT. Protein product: CASSKGRGPNSPLHF. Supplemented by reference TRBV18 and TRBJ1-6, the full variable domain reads NAGVMQNPRHLVRRRGQEARLRCSPMKGHSHVYWYRQLPEEGLKFMVYLQKENIIDESGMPKERFSAEFPKEGPSILRIQQVVRGDSAAYFCASSKGRGPNSPLHFGNGTRLTVT.

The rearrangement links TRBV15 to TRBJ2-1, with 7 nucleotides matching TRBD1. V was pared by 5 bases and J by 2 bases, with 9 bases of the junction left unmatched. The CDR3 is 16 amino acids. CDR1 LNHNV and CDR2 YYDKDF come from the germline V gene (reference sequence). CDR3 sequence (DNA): TGTGCCACCAGCGGATTCCGGGACAGTACCTACAATGAGCAGTTCTTC. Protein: CATSGFRDSTYNEQFF.

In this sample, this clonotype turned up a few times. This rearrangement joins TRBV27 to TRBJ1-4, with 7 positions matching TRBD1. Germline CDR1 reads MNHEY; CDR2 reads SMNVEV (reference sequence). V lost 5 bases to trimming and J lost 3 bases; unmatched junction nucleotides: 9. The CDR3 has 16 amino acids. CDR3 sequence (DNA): TGTGCCAGCAGTCTCCTCCGACAGGGTCCTAATGAAAAACTGTTTTTT. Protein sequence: CASSLLRQGPNEKLFF.

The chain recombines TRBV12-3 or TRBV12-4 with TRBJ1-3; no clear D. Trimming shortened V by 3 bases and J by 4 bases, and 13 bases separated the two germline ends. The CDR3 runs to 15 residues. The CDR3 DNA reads TGTGCCAGCAGTTTCGACACCACGACAGGAAACACCATATATTTT. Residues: CASSFDTTTGNTIYF.

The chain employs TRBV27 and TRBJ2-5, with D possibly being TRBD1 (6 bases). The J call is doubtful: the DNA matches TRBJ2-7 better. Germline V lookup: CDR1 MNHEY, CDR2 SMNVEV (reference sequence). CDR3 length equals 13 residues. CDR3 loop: CASSEGHPHEQYF. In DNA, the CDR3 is TGTGCCAGCAGCGAGGGACACCCCCACGAGCAGTACTTC.

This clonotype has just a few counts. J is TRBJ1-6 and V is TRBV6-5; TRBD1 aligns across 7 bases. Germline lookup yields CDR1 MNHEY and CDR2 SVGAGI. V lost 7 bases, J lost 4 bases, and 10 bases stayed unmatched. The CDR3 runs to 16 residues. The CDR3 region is CASTRDSLAYNSPLHF. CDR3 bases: TGTGCCAGCACAAGGGACAGCCTGGCTTATAATTCACCCCTCCACTTT.

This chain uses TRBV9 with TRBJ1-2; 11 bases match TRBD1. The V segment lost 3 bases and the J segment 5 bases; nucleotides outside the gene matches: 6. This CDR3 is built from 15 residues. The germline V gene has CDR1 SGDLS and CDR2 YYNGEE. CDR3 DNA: TGTGCCAGCAGCGAGGGGACAGGGGGAGGATATGGCTACACCTTC. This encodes CASSEGTGGGYGYTF. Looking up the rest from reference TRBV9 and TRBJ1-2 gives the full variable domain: DSGVTQTPKHLITATGQRVTLRCSPRSGDLSVYWYQQSLDQGLQFLIQYYNGEERAKGNILERFSAQQFPDLHSELNLSSLELGDSALYFCASSEGTGGGYGYTFGSGTRLTVV.

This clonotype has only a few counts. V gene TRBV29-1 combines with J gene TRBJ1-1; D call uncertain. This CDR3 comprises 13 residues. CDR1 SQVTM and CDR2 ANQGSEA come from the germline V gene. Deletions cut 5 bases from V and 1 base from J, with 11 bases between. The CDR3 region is CSVSKTGNTEAFF. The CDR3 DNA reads TGCAGCGTTTCTAAAACTGGGAACACTGAAGCTTTCTTT.

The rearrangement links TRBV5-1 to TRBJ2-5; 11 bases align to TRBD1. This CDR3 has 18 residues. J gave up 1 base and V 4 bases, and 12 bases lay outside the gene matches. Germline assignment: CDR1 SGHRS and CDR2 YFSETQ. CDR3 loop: CASSPGQGATLLQETQYF. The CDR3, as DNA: TGCGCCAGCAGCCCCGGACAGGGGGCTACCTTACTCCAAGAGACCCAGTACTTC.

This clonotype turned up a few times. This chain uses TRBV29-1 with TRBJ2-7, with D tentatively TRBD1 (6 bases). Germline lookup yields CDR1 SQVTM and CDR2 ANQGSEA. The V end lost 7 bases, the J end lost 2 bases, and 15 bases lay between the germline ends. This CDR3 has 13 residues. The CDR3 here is CSAGSGATYEQYF. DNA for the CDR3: TGCAGCGCCGGGTCAGGGGCCACCTACGAGCAGTACTTC.

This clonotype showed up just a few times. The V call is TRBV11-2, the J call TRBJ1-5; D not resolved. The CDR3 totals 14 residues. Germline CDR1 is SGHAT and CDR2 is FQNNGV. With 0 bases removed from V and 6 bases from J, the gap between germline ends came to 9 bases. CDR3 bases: TGTGCCAGCAGCTTAGATGGGGAGGTTCAGCCCCAGCATTTT. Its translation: CASSLDGEVQPQHF.

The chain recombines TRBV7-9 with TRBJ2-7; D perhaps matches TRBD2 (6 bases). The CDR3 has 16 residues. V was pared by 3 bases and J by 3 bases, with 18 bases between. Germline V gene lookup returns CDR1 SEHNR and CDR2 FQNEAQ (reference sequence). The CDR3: CASSFTSRDLSYEQYF. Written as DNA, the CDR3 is TGTGCCAGCAGCTTTACTAGCAGGGACCTAAGCTACGAGCAGTACTTC.

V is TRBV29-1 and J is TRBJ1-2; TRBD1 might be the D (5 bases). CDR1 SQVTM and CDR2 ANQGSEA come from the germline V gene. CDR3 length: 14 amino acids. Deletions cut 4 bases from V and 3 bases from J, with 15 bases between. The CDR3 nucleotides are TGCAGCGTTGTAGTGGGATTCAGGGACTATGGCTACACCTTC. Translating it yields CSVVVGFRDYGYTF.